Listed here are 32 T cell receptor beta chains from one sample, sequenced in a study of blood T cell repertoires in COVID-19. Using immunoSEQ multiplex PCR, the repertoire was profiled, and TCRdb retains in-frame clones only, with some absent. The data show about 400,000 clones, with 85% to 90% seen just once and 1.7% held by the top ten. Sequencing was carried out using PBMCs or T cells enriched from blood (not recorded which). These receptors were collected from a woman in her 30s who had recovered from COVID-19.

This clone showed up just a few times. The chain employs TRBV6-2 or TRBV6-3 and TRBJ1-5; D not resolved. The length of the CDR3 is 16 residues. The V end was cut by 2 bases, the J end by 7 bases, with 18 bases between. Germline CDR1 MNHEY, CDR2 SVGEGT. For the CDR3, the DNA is TGTGCCAGCAGTTACCCCTGGCGGAGGGTAGGACAGCCCCAGCATTTT. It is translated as CASSYPWRRVGQPQHF.

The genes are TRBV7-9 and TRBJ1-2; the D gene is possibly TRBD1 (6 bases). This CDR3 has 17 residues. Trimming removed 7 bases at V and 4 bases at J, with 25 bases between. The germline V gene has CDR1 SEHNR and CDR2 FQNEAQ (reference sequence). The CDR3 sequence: CASTPHSGWRGGYGYTF. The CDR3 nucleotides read TGTGCCAGCACCCCCCACAGCGGGTGGAGGGGGGGCTATGGCTACACCTTC.

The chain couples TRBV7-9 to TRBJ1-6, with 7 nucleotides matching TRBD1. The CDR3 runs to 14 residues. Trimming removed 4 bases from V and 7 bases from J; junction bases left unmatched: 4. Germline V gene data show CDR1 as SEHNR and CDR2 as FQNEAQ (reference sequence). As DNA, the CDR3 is TGTGCCAGCAGCTGGGACAGTGGGAATTCACCCCTCCACTTT. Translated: CASSWDSGNSPLHF.

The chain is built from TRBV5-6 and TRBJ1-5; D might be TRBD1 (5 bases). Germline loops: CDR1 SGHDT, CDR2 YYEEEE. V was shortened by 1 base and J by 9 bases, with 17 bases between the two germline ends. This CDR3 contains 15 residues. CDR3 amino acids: CASSLWVTGLGPQHF. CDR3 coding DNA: TGTGCCAGCAGCTTGTGGGTTACAGGCTTAGGGCCCCAGCATTTT.

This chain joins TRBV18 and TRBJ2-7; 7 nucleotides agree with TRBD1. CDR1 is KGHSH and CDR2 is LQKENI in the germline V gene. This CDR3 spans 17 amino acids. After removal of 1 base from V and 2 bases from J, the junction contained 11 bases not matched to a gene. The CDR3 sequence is CASSPRQGTDKTYEQYF. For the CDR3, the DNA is TGTGCCAGCTCACCACGGCAAGGGACAGACAAAACCTACGAGCAGTACTTC.

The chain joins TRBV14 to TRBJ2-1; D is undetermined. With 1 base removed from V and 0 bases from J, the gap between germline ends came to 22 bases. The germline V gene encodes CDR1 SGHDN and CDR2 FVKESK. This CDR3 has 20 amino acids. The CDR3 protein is CASSQGRRRLSISSYNEQFF. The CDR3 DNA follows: TGTGCCAGCAGCCAAGGTCGGAGACGACTTTCGATAAGCTCCTACAATGAGCAGTTCTTC.

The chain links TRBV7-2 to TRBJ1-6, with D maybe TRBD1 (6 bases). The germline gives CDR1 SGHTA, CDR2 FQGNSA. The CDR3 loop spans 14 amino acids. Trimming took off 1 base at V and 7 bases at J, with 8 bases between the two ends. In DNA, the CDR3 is TGTGCCAGCAGCTTAGTACAGGGAAATTCACCCCTCCACTTT. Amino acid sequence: CASSLVQGNSPLHF.

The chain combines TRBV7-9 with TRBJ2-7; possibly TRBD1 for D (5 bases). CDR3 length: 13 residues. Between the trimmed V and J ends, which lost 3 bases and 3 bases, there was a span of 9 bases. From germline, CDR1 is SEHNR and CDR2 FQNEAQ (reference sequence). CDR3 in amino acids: CASSFDRIYEQYF. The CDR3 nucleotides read TGTGCCAGCAGCTTCGACAGAATCTACGAGCAGTACTTC.

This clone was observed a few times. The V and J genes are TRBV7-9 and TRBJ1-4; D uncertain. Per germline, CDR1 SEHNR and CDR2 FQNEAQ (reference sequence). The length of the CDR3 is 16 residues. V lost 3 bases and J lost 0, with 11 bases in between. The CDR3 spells CASSFSGIPTNEKLFF. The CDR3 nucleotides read TGTGCCAGCAGCTTTAGCGGCATCCCAACTAATGAAAAACTGTTTTTT.

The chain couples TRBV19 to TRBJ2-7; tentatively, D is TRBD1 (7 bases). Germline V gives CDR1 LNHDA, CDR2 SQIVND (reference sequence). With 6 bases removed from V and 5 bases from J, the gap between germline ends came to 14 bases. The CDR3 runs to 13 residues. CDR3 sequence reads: CASRSAGGNEQYF. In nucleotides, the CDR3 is TGTGCCAGTAGATCGGCAGGGGGGAACGAGCAGTACTTC. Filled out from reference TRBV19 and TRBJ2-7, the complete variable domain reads DGGITQSPKYLFRKEGQNVTLSCEQNLNHDAMYWYRQDPGQGLRLIYYSQIVNDFQKGDIAEGYSVSREKKESFPLTVTSAQKNPTAFYLCASRSAGGNEQYFGPGTRLTVT.

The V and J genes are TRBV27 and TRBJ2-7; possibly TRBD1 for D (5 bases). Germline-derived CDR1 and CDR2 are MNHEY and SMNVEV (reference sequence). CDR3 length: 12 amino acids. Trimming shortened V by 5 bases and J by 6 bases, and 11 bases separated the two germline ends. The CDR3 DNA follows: TGTGCCAGCAGTAAACATAGGGGCGAGCAGTACTTC. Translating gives CASSKHRGEQYF.

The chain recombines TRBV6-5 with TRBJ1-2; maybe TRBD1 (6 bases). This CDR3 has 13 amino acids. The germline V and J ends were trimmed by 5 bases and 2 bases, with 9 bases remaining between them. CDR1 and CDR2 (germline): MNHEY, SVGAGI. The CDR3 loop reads CASSIGTNYGYTF. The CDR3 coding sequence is TGTGCCAGCAGTATAGGGACAAACTATGGCTACACCTTC.

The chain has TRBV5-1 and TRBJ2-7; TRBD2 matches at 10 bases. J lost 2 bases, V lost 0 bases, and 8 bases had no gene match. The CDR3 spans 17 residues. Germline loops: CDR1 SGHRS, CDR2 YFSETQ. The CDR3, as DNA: TGCGCCAGCAGCTTGGACCCTCTAGCGGGAGACCCCTACGAGCAGTACTTC. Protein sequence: CASSLDPLAGDPYEQYF.

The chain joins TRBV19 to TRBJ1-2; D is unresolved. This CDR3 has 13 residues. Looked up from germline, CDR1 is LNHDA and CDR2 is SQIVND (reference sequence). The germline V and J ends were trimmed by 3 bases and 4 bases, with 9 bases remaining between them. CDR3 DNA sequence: TGTGCCAGTAGTATTGGGAGACGCTATGGCTACACCTTC. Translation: CASSIGRRYGYTF.

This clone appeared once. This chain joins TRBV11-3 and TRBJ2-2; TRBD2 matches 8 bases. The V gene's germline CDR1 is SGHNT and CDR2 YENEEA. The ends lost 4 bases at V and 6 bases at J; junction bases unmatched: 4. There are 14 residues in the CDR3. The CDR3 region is CASSSRGGSGELFF. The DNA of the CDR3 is TGTGCCAGCAGCTCCCGGGGGGGCTCCGGGGAGCTGTTTTTT.

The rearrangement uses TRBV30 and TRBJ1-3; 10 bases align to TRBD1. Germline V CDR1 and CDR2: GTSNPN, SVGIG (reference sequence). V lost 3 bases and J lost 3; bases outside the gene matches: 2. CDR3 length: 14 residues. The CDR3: CAWSGQGDGNTIYF. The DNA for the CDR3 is TGTGCCTGGAGCGGACAGGGGGATGGAAACACCATATATTTT.

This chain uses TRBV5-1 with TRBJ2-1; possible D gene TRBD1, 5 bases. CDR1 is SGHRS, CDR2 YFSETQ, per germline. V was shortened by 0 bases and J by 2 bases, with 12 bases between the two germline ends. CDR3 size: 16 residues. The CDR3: CASSLEGAHAYNEQFF. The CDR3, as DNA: TGCGCCAGCAGCTTGGAAGGGGCGCACGCCTACAATGAGCAGTTCTTC.

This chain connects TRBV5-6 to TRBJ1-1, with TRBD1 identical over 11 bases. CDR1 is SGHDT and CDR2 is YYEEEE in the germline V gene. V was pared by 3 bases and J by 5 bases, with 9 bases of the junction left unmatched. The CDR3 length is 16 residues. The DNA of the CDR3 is TGTGCCAGCAGCTACGGACAGGGGGCGCCTGGGACTGAAGCTTTCTTT. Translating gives CASSYGQGAPGTEAFF.

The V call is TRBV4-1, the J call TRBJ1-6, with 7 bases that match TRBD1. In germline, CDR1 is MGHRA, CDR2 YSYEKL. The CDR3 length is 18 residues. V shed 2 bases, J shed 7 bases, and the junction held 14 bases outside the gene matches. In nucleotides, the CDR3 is TGCGCCAGCAGCCAACTACCAGGAGGGGGCGCTCAGAATTCACCCCTCCACTTT. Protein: CASSQLPGGGAQNSPLHF.

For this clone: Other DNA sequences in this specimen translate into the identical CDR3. CDR3 protein: CASSPSRGSSYEQYF. Written as DNA, the CDR3 is TGTGCCAGCTCACCTTCAAGGGGCAGCTCCTACGAGCAGTACTTC. The rearrangement links TRBV18 to TRBJ2-7, with D possibly TRBD1 on 5 matching bases. The germline V and J ends were trimmed by 3 bases and 0 bases, with 12 bases remaining between them. The CDR3 runs to 15 residues. CDR1 and CDR2 from the germline V gene are KGHSH and LQKENI.

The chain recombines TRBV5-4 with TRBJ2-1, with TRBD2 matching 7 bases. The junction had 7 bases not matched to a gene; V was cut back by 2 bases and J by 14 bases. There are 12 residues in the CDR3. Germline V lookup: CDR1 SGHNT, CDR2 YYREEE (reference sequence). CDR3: CASSFLGGVEFF. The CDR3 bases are TGTGCCAGCAGCTTCTTGGGAGGGGTGGAGTTCTTC. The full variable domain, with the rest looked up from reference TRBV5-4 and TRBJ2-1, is ETGVTQSPTHLIKTRGQQVTLRCSSQSGHNTVSWYQQALGQGPQFIFQYYREEENGRGNFPPRFSGLQFPNYSSELNVNALELDDSALYLCASSFLGGVEFFGPGTRLTVL.

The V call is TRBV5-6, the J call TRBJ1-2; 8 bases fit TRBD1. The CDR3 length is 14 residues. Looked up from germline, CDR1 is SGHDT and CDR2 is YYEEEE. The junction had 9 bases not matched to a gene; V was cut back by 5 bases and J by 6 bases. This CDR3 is CASRTGQGTNGYTF. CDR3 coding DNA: TGTGCCAGCAGGACCGGACAGGGAACGAATGGCTACACCTTC.

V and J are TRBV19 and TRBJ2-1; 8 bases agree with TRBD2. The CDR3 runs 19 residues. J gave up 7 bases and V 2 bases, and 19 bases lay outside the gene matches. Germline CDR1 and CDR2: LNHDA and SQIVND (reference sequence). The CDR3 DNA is TGTGCCAGTAGTATAACTAGCGGTAGAAGGATCAGGGTCAGGAATGAGCAGTTCTTC. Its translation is CASSITSGRRIRVRNEQFF.

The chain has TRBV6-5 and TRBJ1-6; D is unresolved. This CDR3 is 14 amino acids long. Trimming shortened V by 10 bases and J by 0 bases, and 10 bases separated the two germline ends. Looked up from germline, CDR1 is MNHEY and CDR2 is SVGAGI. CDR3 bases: TGTGCCACTAGATCGCGCTCCTATAATTCACCCCTCCACTTT. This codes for CATRSRSYNSPLHF.

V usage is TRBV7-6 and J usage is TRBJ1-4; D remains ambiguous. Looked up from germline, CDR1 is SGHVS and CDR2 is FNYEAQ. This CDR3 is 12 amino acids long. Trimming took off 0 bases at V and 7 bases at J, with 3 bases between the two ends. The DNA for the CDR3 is TGTGCCAGCAGCTTAGCCCGTGAAAAACTGTTTTTT. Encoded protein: CASSLAREKLFF.

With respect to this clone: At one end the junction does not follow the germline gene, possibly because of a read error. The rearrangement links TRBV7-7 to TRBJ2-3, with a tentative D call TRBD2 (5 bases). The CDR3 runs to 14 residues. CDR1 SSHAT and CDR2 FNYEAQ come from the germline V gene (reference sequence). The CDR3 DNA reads TGTGCCAGCAGTTTAGGACTGAGCACAGATACGCAGTATTTT. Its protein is CASSLGLSTDTQYF.

CDR3 sequence: CASSLDPSGTEAFF. CDR3 bases: TGTGCCAGCAGCTTAGATCCCAGTGGCACTGAAGCTTTCTTT. The J gene is TRBJ1-1, the V gene TRBV11-3, with unresolved D. V was pared by 0 bases and J by 4 bases, with 9 bases between. The CDR3 extends over 14 amino acids. The germline gives CDR1 SGHNT, CDR2 YENEEA.

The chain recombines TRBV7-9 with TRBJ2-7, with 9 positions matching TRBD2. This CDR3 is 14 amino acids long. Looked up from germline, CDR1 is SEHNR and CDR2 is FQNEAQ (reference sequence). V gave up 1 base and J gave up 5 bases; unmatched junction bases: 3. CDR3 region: CASSLGLAVHEQYF. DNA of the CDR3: TGTGCCAGCAGCTTAGGACTAGCGGTTCACGAGCAGTACTTC. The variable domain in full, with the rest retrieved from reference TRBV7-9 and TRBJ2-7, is DTGVSQNPRHKITKRGQNVTFRCDPISEHNRLYWYRQTLGQGPEFLTYFQNEAQLEKSRLLSDRFSAERPKGSFSTLEIQRTEQGDSAMYLCASSLGLAVHEQYFGPGTRLTVT.

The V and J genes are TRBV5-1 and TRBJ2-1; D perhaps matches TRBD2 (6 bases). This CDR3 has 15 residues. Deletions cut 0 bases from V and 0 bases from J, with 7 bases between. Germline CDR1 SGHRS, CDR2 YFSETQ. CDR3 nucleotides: TGCGCCAGCAGCTTGGTCGGGAGCTCCTACAATGAGCAGTTCTTC. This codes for CASSLVGSSYNEQFF. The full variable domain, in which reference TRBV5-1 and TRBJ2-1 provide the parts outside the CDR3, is KAGVTQTPRYLIKTRGQQVTLSCSPISGHRSVSWYQQTPGQGLQFLFEYFSETQRNKGNFPGRFSGRQFSNSRSEMNVSTLELGDSALYLCASSLVGSSYNEQFFGPGTRLTVL.

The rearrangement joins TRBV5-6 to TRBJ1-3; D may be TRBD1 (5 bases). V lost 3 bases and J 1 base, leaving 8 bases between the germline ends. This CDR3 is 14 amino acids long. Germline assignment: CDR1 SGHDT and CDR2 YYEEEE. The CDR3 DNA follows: TGTGCCAGCAGCTACACAGGATCTGGAAACACCATATATTTT. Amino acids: CASSYTGSGNTIYF.

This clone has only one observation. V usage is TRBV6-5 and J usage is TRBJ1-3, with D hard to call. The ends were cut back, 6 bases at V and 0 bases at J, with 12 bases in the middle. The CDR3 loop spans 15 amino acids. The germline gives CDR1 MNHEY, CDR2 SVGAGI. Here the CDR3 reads CASSRLGSSGNTIYF. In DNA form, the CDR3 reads TGTGCCAGCAGCCGCCTAGGGAGCTCTGGAAACACCATATATTTT.

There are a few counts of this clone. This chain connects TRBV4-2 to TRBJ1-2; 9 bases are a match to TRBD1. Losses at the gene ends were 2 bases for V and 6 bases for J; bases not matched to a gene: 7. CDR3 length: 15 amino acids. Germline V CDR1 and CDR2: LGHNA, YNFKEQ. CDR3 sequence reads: CASSQPPRDRDGYTF. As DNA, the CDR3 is TGTGCCAGCAGCCAACCCCCCCGGGACAGGGATGGCTACACCTTC.